This T cell receptor beta chain comes out of a study of T cells in Graves' hyperthyroidism and ophthalmopathy (dated by TCRdb to between 2019 and 2020). For context, the study as a whole: Peripheral blood was collected at initial diagnosis, before any treatment. In more than five Graves' hyperthyroidism patients, the study also compared T-cell repertoires from thyroid tissue with T-cell repertoires from blood. Once sampling was done, hyperthyroidism patients were given methimazole at a starting dose of 30 mg daily, whereas ophthalmopathy patients were given high-dose intravenous methylprednisolone. The roughly 91 discovery patients were randomly split 7:3 into training and test sets. To identify distinguishing TCR V-J signatures, a discovery cohort of 100 patients was used, comprising 43 with Graves' ophthalmopathy and around 57 with stable Graves' hyperthyroidism. The paper reports TCR Vbeta CDR3 sequencing of approximately 140 peripheral blood samples: approximately 41 ophthalmopathy, under 85 hyperthyroidism and around 17 progressor patients. An independent validation cohort of fewer than 20 hyperthyroidism patients and 17 patients who later progressed to ophthalmopathy tested prospective prediction of ophthalmopathy.

In its sample, this clonotype was seen many times. Its antigen is currently not known. The input lacks base qualities; no much larger clone sits a single base away. In the ophthalmopathy patients, disease was moderately to severely active, with a Clinical Activity Score of 3 or more, a NOSPECS grade of 4 or more, and a duration of less than 3 months. Patients with uncontrolled infections, other autoimmune diseases, pregnancy or lactation were excluded. Clinical symptoms, serum thyroxine and TRAb, thyroid ultrasound, and orbital computed tomography formed the basis for the diagnoses. Ficoll-Paque density gradient centrifugation was used to isolate PBMCs from 10 ml of fresh peripheral blood. Trizol reagent was used to extract total RNA, and RNA quality was then checked on an Agilent 2100 Bioanalyzer. Here is what the overall study found, with its caveats: A 13 V-J signature model separated ophthalmopathy from stable hyperthyroidism, with approximately 87% sensitivity and just under 84% specificity in cross-validation and 80%/75% in testing. No statistical method was used to set the sample size in advance, and investigators knew the group allocation. Most expanded thyroid clonotypes (frequency above 0.001) were also found in blood, which suggests that blood repertoires may mirror thyroid immune responses. In validation, the model predicted progression to ophthalmopathy a median of roughly 6.2 months before onset, with approximately 71% sensitivity and just under 75% specificity.

The V end gives up 6 bases and the J end 1 base, leaving 6 bases in the junction not matched to a gene. Taken from cysteine to phenylalanine, the CDR3 has 14 residues. The DNA shown is the 42-base CDR3, in frame from base 1. The TCR beta CDR3 regions were amplified from the RNA transcripts. The TCR CDR3 was subjected to a first round of RT-PCR using the HTBI primer set and the Qiagen OneStep RT-PCR kit. The libraries were constructed in a second round of multiplex PCR and then size-selected and purified. Libraries were sequenced paired-end with 100 bp reads on an Illumina HiSeq2000. For the original study's pipeline: Raw data were processed with SOAPnuke, discarding reads with adapters, uncalled bases, mean Phred below 15, or no exact constant-primer or identifier match. COPE v1.2.5 was used to merge high-quality paired reads, and clonotypes were defined as unique nucleotide sequences. MiTCR v1.1 was used to align the clonotypes against IMGT TRBV, TRBD and TRBJ reference segments. Analysis was restricted to V-J combinations with a frequency above 0.0001, which covered roughly 99% of repertoires. A TCS score was defined as the ratio of F50 (clonal expansion) to E x V (chaos), with BLOSUM62-based TCRdist applied between CDR3 peptides within each V-J. Welch's t-statistics and random forest reduced around 510 V-J features to 13, which were used in a naive Bayes classifier (R e1071). TCRdb cleaned the public reads at Q25 with fastp, built clones with MiXCR and kept in-frame beta chains. Each CDR3 protein gets just one entry, which takes the most common genes and DNA from the rows behind it. The V and J calls and clone size come from TCRdb's table, not from the authors' own analysis. Across this sample there are 500,000 to 750,000 distinct CDR3 sequences, with 11% to 15% seen only once. The biggest ten clones account for roughly 7.7% of the sample.

The chain links TRBV12-3 or TRBV12-4 with TRBJ2-7; the central 7 bases match TRBD1. The sequenced sample was blood. The origin of this receptor is a woman aged 18-29 years with Graves' ophthalmopathy. The CDR3 region has the sequence CASSRRGQSYEQYF. In nucleotide form, the sequence is TGTGCCAGCAGCCGCCGGGGACAGTCCTACGAGCAGTACTTC.